This TCR beta chain was profiled in a study of T cells in tuberculosis (dated by TCRdb to the late 2010s). Background on the whole study: The study combined CD1B tetramers and high-throughput TCR immunosequencing to characterize T cells specific for the mycobacterial lipid antigen glucose monomycolate (GMM). IGRA-negative adolescents, IGRA-positive adolescents with latent tuberculosis and adults with active tuberculosis, ten per group, were compared in a South African clinical cohort. Beyond this particular receptor, the publication reports: Clinical samples were selected based on the availability of cryopreserved specimens, with adults included as active tuberculosis cases and adolescents included as controls. Shorter CDR3-alpha lengths in active tuberculosis patients partly drove the smaller NN-distances, and the TCR-beta difference was not statistically significant. Using GEM motif frequencies, a classifier achieved approximately 75% accuracy, whereas a classifier built on the diverse GMM-specific repertoire got to around 90% accuracy (AUROC around 0.88). Compared with IGRA-negative controls, TCR-alpha repertoires from active tuberculosis had smaller mean NN-distances to GMM-specific TCRs, which suggests that these TCRs underwent clonal expansion.

The CDR3 goes from the cysteine to the phenylalanine over 11 residues. Here the CDR3 DNA is all that survives: 33 bases in frame from base 1. From the germline V gene, CDR1 is MDHEN and CDR2 is SYDVKM. The junction shows trimming of 3 bases on V and 5 bases on J, plus 5 bases between the germline ends. Points on this clone: Its antigen is still unknown. No base quality information exists; no much larger clone differs at one position.

The immunoSEQ multiplex PCR assay was used to generate TCR libraries, with TCR-beta and/or TCR-alpha/delta assays applied to each sample. The amplified TCR libraries were sequenced on the Illumina high-throughput platform. The original pipeline was this. Clustering and dimensionality reduction relied on pairwise TCRdist distances among GMM-specific receptors from T cells that were either sorted ex vivo or expanded in vitro. Each clinical repertoire received a mean NN-distance score, defined as the average TCRdist to the nearest 10% of tetramer-positive reference sequences. GEM TCR motif frequency was computed as the fraction of unique TCRs matching known GEM sequences by V/J usage and CDR3 length. Linear discriminant analysis with leave-one-out cross-validation, implemented in scikit-learn, was used to classify active tuberculosis. Not all clones reach the TCRdb copy of this immuneACCESS table, which keeps in-frame sequences only. Checked studies attribute under half of the gap to unresolved V genes and leave the rest unexplained. The V and J calls and clone size are taken from that table; D and trimming were inferred from the DNA. This sample gives 30,000 to 35,000 clones in total; 95% to 97% of them show up just once. The ten largest account for approximately 6.3% of the sample.

At study entry, a tuberculin skin test and the QuantiFERON-TB GOLD In-Tube IGRA were used to screen adolescents for latent tuberculosis infection. Immunosequencing was performed on unsorted cryopreserved PBMC and covered approximately 100,000 T cells per clinical donor on average. Eleven high schools in the Worcester region of the Western Cape, South Africa, served as enrollment sites for adolescents aged 12 to 18 years. Approximately ten M. tuberculosis-infected adolescents and about 10 uninfected adolescents, matched for age and sex, were selected. For the adolescents, PBMC were isolated by density centrifugation from freshly drawn heparinized blood and then cryopreserved.

The chain is assembled from TRBV28 and TRBJ2-7; TRBD2 is a possible D gene, resting on 5 matching bases. Sequenced input: PBMCs. The TCR was taken from a donor aged 10 to 29 with latent tuberculosis or without tuberculosis infection. The CDR3: CASSFGDEQYF. The DNA sequence is as follows: TGTGCCAGCAGTTTCGGGGACGAGCAGTACTTC.